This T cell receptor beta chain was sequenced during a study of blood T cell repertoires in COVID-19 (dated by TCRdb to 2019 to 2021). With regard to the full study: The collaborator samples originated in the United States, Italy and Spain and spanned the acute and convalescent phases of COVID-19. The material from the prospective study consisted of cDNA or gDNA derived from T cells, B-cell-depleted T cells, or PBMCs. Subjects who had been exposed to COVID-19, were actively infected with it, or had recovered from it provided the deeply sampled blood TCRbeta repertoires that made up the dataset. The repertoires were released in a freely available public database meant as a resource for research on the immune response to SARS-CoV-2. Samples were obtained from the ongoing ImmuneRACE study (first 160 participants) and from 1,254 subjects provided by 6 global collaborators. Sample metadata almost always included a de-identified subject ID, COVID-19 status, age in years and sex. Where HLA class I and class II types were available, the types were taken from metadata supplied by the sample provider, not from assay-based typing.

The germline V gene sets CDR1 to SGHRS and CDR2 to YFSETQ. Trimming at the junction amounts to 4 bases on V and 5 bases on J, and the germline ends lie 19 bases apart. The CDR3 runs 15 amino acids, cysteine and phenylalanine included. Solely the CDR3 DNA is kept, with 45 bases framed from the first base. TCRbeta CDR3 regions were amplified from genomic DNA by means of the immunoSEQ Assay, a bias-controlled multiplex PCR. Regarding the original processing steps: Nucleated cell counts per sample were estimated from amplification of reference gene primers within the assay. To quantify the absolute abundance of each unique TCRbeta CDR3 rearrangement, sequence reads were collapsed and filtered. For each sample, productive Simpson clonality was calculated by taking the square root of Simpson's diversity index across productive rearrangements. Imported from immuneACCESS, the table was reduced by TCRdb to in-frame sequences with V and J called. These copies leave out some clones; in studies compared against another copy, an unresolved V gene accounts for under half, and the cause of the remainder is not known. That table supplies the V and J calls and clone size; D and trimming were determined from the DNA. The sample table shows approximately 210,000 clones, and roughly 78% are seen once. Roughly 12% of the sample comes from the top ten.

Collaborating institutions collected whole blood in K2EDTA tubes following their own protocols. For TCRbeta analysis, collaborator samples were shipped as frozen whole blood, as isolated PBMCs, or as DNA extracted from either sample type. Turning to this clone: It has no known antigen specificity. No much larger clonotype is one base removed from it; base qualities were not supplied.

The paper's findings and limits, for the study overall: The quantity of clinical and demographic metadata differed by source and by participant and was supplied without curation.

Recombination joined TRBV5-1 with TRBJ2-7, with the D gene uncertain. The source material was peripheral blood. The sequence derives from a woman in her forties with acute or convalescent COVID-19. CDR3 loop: CASSEALKSLHEQYF. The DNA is TGCGCCAGCAGCGAGGCCTTAAAGTCCCTCCACGAGCAGTACTTC.